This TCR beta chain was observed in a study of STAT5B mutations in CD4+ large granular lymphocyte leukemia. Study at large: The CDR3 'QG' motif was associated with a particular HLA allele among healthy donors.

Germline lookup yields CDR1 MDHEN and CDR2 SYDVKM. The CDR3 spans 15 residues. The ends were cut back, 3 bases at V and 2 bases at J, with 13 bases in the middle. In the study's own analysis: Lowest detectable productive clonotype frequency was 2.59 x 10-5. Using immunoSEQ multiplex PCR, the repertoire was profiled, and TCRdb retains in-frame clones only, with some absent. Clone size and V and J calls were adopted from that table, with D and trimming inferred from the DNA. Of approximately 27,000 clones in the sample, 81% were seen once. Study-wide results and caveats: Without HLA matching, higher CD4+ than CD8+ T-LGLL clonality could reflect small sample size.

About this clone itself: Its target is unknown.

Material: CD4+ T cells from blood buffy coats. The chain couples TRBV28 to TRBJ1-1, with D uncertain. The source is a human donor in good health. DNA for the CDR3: TGTGCCAGCAGTTTTGCCGGGCTTAAAAACACTGAAGCTTTCTTT. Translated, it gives CASSFAGLKNTEAFF.